The TCR beta chain described here comes from a study of T cell repertoires in cytomegalovirus infection. The trim removed 11 bases at V and 5 bases at J, leaving 7 bases unmatched. Germline loops: CDR1 KGHDR, CDR2 SFDVKD. The CDR3 contains 13 residues. TCRdb used MiXCR to reprocess the reads, holding one entry per CDR3 protein. The sample holds about 130,000 distinct CDR3 sequences, roughly 9% seen once. The V call is TRBV24-1, the J call TRBJ2-1; 8 positions match TRBD1. What was sequenced was PBMCs. The clonotype was recovered from a human donor in good health (CMV status not recorded). Some clones in this sample may be carry-over from other donors' samples. CDR3 sequence (DNA): TGTGCCATCGGGACAGGACAGAACAATGAGCAGTTCTTC. It codes for CAIGTGQNNEQFF.